A selection of T cell receptor beta chains follows, all from one sample in a study of sequential checkpoint blockade in melanoma. TCRdb keeps only in-frame clones here, not all; method: immunoSEQ multiplex PCR. The sample has roughly 13,000 clones; approximately 48% are singletons. The sequenced sample was CD8+ T cells sorted from blood (inferred from file names), obtained from a patient given nivolumab and ipilimumab in sequence. The receptors were gathered from a human donor with melanoma. Each CDR3 is given with its conserved first and last residue. A D gene is named only where the DNA matches it firmly.

D	V	J	CDR3
NA	TRBV28	TRBJ1-1	CASSIRGMDTEAFF
NA	TRBV7-8	TRBJ2-7	CASSLEDGTYEQYF
TRBD1	TRBV19	TRBJ2-3	CASSIGQGLFDTQYF
TRBD2	TRBV7-9	TRBJ2-5	CASSLFSSGGFQEAQYF
NA	TRBV29-1	TRBJ1-3	CSVEALGGDTGNTIYF
NA	TRBV19	TRBJ2-1	CASSISASSYNEQFF
TRBD1	TRBV2	TRBJ2-7	CASSDPTGATYEQYF
TRBD1	TRBV4-1	TRBJ2-1	CASSGGQGSYNEQFF
NA	TRBV20-1	TRBJ1-2	CSALSDGYTF
TRBD1	TRBV2	TRBJ2-7	CASRRTGMTYEQYF
NA	TRBV28	TRBJ2-1	CASSLSLGVSSYNEQFF
TRBD2	TRBV27	TRBJ2-4	CASTRTSGTTGGAKNIQYF
TRBD2	TRBV2	TRBJ2-5	CASSERGGELRQETQYF
NA	TRBV15	TRBJ2-7	CATSSREANEQYF
TRBD2	TRBV6-5	TRBJ2-7	CASNLAGPNYEQYF
TRBD2	TRBV19	TRBJ2-7	CASSKREGHEQYF
NA	TRBV23-1	TRBJ1-5	CASSQSGAVSNQPQHF
TRBD1	TRBV27	TRBJ1-1	CASTATGGEAFF
NA	TRBV2	TRBJ1-1	CASTALQEGNTEAFF
NA	TRBV7-2	TRBJ1-2	CASSPRGGNYGYTF
TRBD1	TRBV9	TRBJ2-5	CASSVQGDISQETQYF
TRBD2	TRBV4-1	TRBJ2-5	CASSQWSGAGGVETQYF
NA	TRBV7-9	TRBJ2-1	CASSLGQTNNEQFF
NA	TRBV19	TRBJ1-3	CASSILVEAGNTIYF
NA	TRBV2	TRBJ1-5	CASSDEGWSNQPQHF
NA	TRBV15	TRBJ2-7	CATSSGASYEQYF
NA	TRBV5-6	TRBJ1-1	CASSTGLLAFF
NA	TRBV29-1	TRBJ2-7	CSAGDWSYEQYF
NA	TRBV7-3	TRBJ2-3	CASSSRPPPDTQYF
NA	TRBV15	TRBJ2-3	CATSSLSTDTQYF
NA	TRBV15	TRBJ2-5	CATSRVQGIETQYF
TRBD1	TRBV10-3	TRBJ2-7	CAISESGQASPYEQYF
NA	TRBV4-1	TRBJ1-1	CASSQRDTEAFF
NA	TRBV28	TRBJ2-7	CASRMPGDPYEQYF
NA	TRBV6-6	TRBJ1-1	CASTDGGNTEAFF
TRBD1	TRBV6-1	TRBJ2-7	CASRTGWYEQYF
NA	TRBV27	TRBJ1-5	CASSSGVKRGNQPQHF
NA	TRBV9	TRBJ1-6	CASSGEGVGSPLHF
TRBD1	TRBV6-1	TRBJ1-2	CASSEVWTGWDGYTF
TRBD2	TRBV5-1	TRBJ2-1	CASSFSSGARGEQFF
TRBD2	TRBV5-6	TRBJ2-7	CASSLVSGGFSYEQYF
NA	TRBV9	TRBJ2-2	CASSVVGGTGELFF
TRBD2	TRBV6-5	TRBJ2-5	CASSYRLAGVKETQYF
NA	TRBV19	TRBJ2-3	CASSIVTGGGDTQYF
TRBD1	TRBV19	TRBJ1-5	CASSGQGRYSNQPQHF
NA	TRBV6-1	TRBJ2-1	CASMPLTGDNEQFF
NA	TRBV27	TRBJ1-5	CASSLRTDQPQHF
NA	TRBV5-6	TRBJ2-7	CASSLAGEDYEQYF
TRBD1	TRBV9	TRBJ2-1	CASSQWTGHNEQFF
NA	TRBV4-1	TRBJ1-1	CASSQQTEAFF
TRBD1	TRBV9	TRBJ1-1	CASSPTGGTGSEAFF
NA	TRBV28	TRBJ1-5	CASSLYLGGNQPQHF
TRBD1	TRBV6-5	TRBJ2-7	CASSLTGGGYEQYF